The present T cell receptor (beta chain) was sequenced within a study of beta chain features in type 1 diabetes. Overall study results and limits: Lower insertion and higher deletion counts appeared at VDJ junctions in type 1 diabetes patients. Among patients with Type 1 diabetes, TCRB CDR3s were moderately but significantly shorter in every one of the four CD4+ subsets.

Reverse transcribing all isolated RNA meant expressed TCRB transcripts were sequenced. The average read count of naive, central memory and regulatory T cell samples was 3 million to 4 million. Sequencing used immunoSEQ multiplex PCR; TCRdb keeps in-frame clones, though not all of them. The data contain about 650,000 clones, 12% of them singletons. This clone was detected a few times. Antigen unknown. Specimen: naive CD4+ T cells from blood. This sequence was found in a man aged 25 to 45 with type 1 diabetes.

CDR3 sequence reads: CSVVPTGGGLETQYF. The CDR3 region has the DNA TGCAGCGTTGTCCCCACAGGGGGAGGTTTAGAGACCCAGTACTTC. The chain recombines TRBV29-1 with TRBJ2-5; 8 bases map to TRBD1. The CDR3 has 15 residues. J was trimmed by 4 bases and V by 4 bases; bases with no gene match: 11. Per the germline V gene, CDR1 is SQVTM and CDR2 is ANQGSEA.